What follows are 30 T cell receptor beta chains derived from one specimen sequenced in a study of neoadjuvant anti-PD-1 for oral cavity cancer. Repertoires were generated with immunoSEQ multiplex PCR, while TCRdb's copy carries only in-frame clones and drops some. The data contain about 16,000 clones, roughly two thirds of them singletons. The sample in question was PBMCs, obtained before nivolumab (anti-PD-1) treatment. Receptors were obtained from a person aged 35 to 85 with oral cavity squamous cell carcinoma.

This chain uses TRBV11-2 with TRBJ2-1; D not certain. V lost 1 base and J lost 6, with 7 bases in between. The CDR3 has 13 residues. Germline-derived CDR1 and CDR2 are SGHAT and FQNNGV. In nucleotides, the CDR3 is TGTGCCAGCAGCTTAGCTTGGGTCAATGAGCAGTTCTTC. Amino acids: CASSLAWVNEQFF.

The genes are TRBV7-9 and TRBJ2-1, with D perhaps TRBD2 (6 bases). Trimming shortened V by 5 bases and J by 5 bases, and 16 bases separated the two germline ends. The germline gives CDR1 SEHNR, CDR2 FQNEAQ (reference sequence). This CDR3 comprises 15 residues. The CDR3 nucleotides are TGTGCCAGCAGCCCAGGGCGGGGAACCGACAATGAGCAGTTCTTC. It translates to CASSPGRGTDNEQFF.

V gene TRBV6-5 combines with J gene TRBJ2-7; D is possibly TRBD1 (5 bases). V gave up 5 bases and J gave up 11 bases, with 22 bases separating them. CDR3 length: 14 amino acids. CDR1 and CDR2 from the germline V gene are MNHEY and SVGAGI. The CDR3 DNA sequence: TGTGCCAGCAGTGGCGACAGAGACCCGGCGAAGGAGTACTTC. This encodes CASSGDRDPAKEYF.

J is TRBJ2-7 and V is TRBV2; tentative D call: TRBD2 (6 bases). The CDR3 has 12 amino acids. Germline V gene data show CDR1 as SNHLY and CDR2 as FYNNEI. Trimming pared 6 bases from V and 3 bases from J, leaving 9 bases between. The CDR3 sequence: CASSPTSYEQYF. CDR3 in DNA: TGTGCCAGCAGCCCGACTAGCTACGAGCAGTACTTC.

The chain recombines TRBV5-5 with TRBJ2-2, with 9 positions matching TRBD1. The CDR3 runs to 16 residues. V lost 9 bases and J lost 6; bases outside the gene matches: 15. Germline loops: CDR1 SGHKS, CDR2 YYEKEE (reference sequence). The CDR3 is CATPLSGQGIAGELFF. The CDR3 bases are TGTGCCACTCCCCTAAGTGGACAGGGGATCGCCGGGGAGCTGTTTTTT.

This chain uses TRBV27 with TRBJ1-5; weak D call: TRBD1 (5 bases). Germline assignment: CDR1 MNHEY and CDR2 SMNVEV (reference sequence). Trimming took off 7 bases at V and 0 bases at J, with 22 bases between the two ends. The CDR3 length is 18 residues. This chain's CDR3 is CASIPSQGAQYSNQPQHF. The CDR3 DNA follows: TGTGCCAGCATCCCCAGCCAAGGGGCCCAATATAGCAATCAGCCCCAGCATTTT.

The V call is TRBV30, the J call TRBJ2-7, with 8 bases lining up with TRBD1. The CDR3 is 18 residues long. Germline V gene sequence: CDR1 GTSNPN, CDR2 SVGIG (reference sequence). The J segment lost 2 bases and the V segment lost 4 bases, leaving 19 bases of the junction unmatched. CDR3 loop: CAWTSGQGISRVAYEQYF. As DNA, the CDR3 is TGTGCCTGGACTTCCGGACAGGGCATTTCCCGGGTGGCCTACGAGCAGTACTTC.

The chain employs TRBV7-9 and TRBJ2-7, with D unresolved. Germline V gene sequence: CDR1 SEHNR, CDR2 FQNEAQ (reference sequence). Trimming left V 5 bases short and J 6 bases short, with 14 bases between. The CDR3 totals 13 residues. The CDR3 region has the DNA TGTGCCAGCAGCATTATGAGAATGGGCGAGCAGTACTTC. Translated, it gives CASSIMRMGEQYF.

The chain employs TRBV7-6 and TRBJ2-2, with D perhaps matching TRBD2 (5 bases). V gave up 5 bases and J gave up 3 bases, with 16 bases separating them. CDR1 is SGHVS and CDR2 is FNYEAQ in the germline V gene. The CDR3 length is 16 residues. The CDR3 DNA reads TGTGCCAGCAGCCCCCGGGGAGCGGAGTACACCGGGGAGCTGTTTTTT. Translation gives CASSPRGAEYTGELFF.

This chain uses TRBV11-2 with TRBJ2-7; the D is unclear. Trimming removed 1 base at V and 0 bases at J, with 7 bases between. This CDR3 is 14 amino acids long. CDR1 SGHAT and CDR2 FQNNGV come from the germline V gene. The CDR3: CASSLVGRSYEQYF. In DNA, the CDR3 is TGTGCCAGCAGCTTAGTTGGCCGCTCCTACGAGCAGTACTTC.

The chain recombines TRBV11-2 with TRBJ1-1; TRBD1 is a possible D gene (5 bases). This CDR3 is 12 amino acids long. V lost 5 bases and J 7 bases, leaving 11 bases between the germline ends. Germline V gene data show CDR1 as SGHAT and CDR2 as FQNNGV. The CDR3 sequence: CASSRFDSEAFF. The CDR3, as DNA: TGTGCCAGCAGCCGCTTCGACAGTGAAGCTTTCTTT.

In its sample, this clone was seen a few times. CDR3: CASSLEWGIGTVFYEQYF. CDR3 DNA sequence: TGTGCCAGCAGCTTAGAGTGGGGCATAGGGACGGTTTTCTACGAGCAGTACTTC. The rearrangement links TRBV11-2 to TRBJ2-7; D may correspond to TRBD1 or TRBD2 (5 bases each). In germline, CDR1 is SGHAT, CDR2 FQNNGV. V dropped 0 bases and J dropped 3 bases, with 21 bases sitting between them. The CDR3 length is 18 residues.

The chain carries TRBV7-2 and TRBJ2-7, with 9 bases identical to TRBD1. V was pared by 5 bases and J by 0 bases, with 5 bases of the junction left unmatched. The CDR3 has 15 amino acids. Germline V gene lookup returns CDR1 SGHTA and CDR2 FQGNSA. This chain's CDR3 is CASSQDRGYSYEQYF. The DNA for the CDR3 is TGTGCCAGCAGCCAGGACAGGGGATACTCCTACGAGCAGTACTTC.

The chain carries TRBV19 and TRBJ1-1, with D hard to call. V was shortened by 7 bases and J by 4 bases, with 16 bases between the two germline ends. Germline V gene sequence: CDR1 LNHDA, CDR2 SQIVND (reference sequence). The CDR3 runs 14 residues. The CDR3 loop is CASKGNEGSTEAFF. CDR3 bases: TGTGCCAGTAAGGGAAATGAGGGCTCCACTGAAGCTTTCTTT. Complete variable domain (other parts from reference TRBV19 and TRBJ1-1): DGGITQSPKYLFRKEGQNVTLSCEQNLNHDAMYWYRQDPGQGLRLIYYSQIVNDFQKGDIAEGYSVSREKKESFPLTVTSAQKNPTAFYLCASKGNEGSTEAFFGQGTRLTVV.

The chain links TRBV5-6 to TRBJ2-1, with 9 bases lining up with TRBD2. The germline CDR1 and CDR2 sequences are SGHDT and YYEEEE. The trim removed 2 bases at V and 8 bases at J, leaving 5 bases unmatched. CDR3 size: 14 residues. The CDR3 sequence is CASSFYSGSDEQFF. The DNA for the CDR3 is TGTGCCAGCAGCTTCTATAGCGGGAGCGATGAGCAGTTCTTC.

The V call is TRBV2, the J call TRBJ1-1, with a possible D match to TRBD1 (6 bases). V lost 10 bases and J lost 10, with 22 bases in between. This CDR3 spans 13 amino acids. CDR1 and CDR2 (germline): SNHLY, FYNNEI. This CDR3 is CATRGGPDSGAFF. The CDR3 nucleotides are TGTGCCACCAGGGGAGGGCCCGACTCGGGAGCTTTCTTT.

The chain recombines TRBV10-1 with TRBJ2-7; 7 bases line up with TRBD2. V was clipped by 3 bases and J by 4 bases; unmatched bases: 9. The CDR3 is 15 residues long. Germline V gene sequence: CDR1 WNHNN, CDR2 SYGVQD (reference sequence). The CDR3 loop is CASSERGLLNYEQYF. The CDR3 DNA reads as TGCGCCAGCAGTGAAAGGGGACTACTGAATTACGAGCAGTACTTC.

CDR3 amino acids: CASSQGAGENTEAFF. The CDR3 DNA is TGCGCCAGCAGCCAAGGTGCAGGGGAAAACACTGAAGCTTTCTTT. V usage is TRBV4-1 and J usage is TRBJ1-1, with D possibly TRBD1 on 6 matching bases. The CDR3 extends over 15 amino acids. V lost 1 base and J 2 bases, leaving 11 bases between the germline ends. The germline gives CDR1 MGHRA, CDR2 YSYEKL.

The chain combines TRBV10-3 with TRBJ1-5, with no clear D. In germline, CDR1 is ENHRY, CDR2 SYGVKD. CDR3 length: 13 amino acids. The V end lost 0 bases, the J end lost 15 bases, and 15 bases lay between the germline ends. CDR3 in DNA: TGTGCCATCAGTGAGTCGAGGGATCGTGGCCCGCATTTT. Its protein is CAISESRDRGPHF.

The chain uses TRBV29-1 and TRBJ1-2; D uncertain. Trimming took 3 bases from V and 11 from J, leaving 16 bases between them. Per the germline V gene, CDR1 is SQVTM and CDR2 is ANQGSEA. This CDR3 comprises 12 residues. The CDR3 region is CSVEVPASSYTF. The CDR3 coding sequence is TGCAGCGTTGAGGTCCCAGCTAGTAGTTACACCTTC.

The J gene is TRBJ1-4, the V gene TRBV2, with D perhaps TRBD1 (5 bases). CDR1 SNHLY and CDR2 FYNNEI come from the germline V gene. V lost 7 bases, J lost 3 bases, and 12 bases lay in between. This CDR3 spans 14 amino acids. CDR3 DNA: TGTGCCAGCAAAGGCGGGACGGCTAATGAAAAACTGTTTTTT. It specifies CASKGGTANEKLFF.

V is TRBV9 and J is TRBJ2-1, with 8 positions matching TRBD2. Germline assignment: CDR1 SGDLS and CDR2 YYNGEE. V shed 3 bases, J shed 6 bases, and the junction held 5 bases outside the gene matches. CDR3 length: 14 amino acids. Here the CDR3 DNA reads TGTGCCAGCAGCGCGAGCGGGAGTATCAATGAGCAGTTCTTC. Translation gives CASSASGSINEQFF.

This chain uses TRBV5-1 with TRBJ1-2; D remains ambiguous. Germline V lookup: CDR1 SGHRS, CDR2 YFSETQ. The CDR3 sequence is 14 residues long. Trimming took 0 bases from V and 5 from J, leaving 11 bases between them. DNA for the CDR3: TGCGCCAGCAGCTTGGATTACGGAGTTTATGGCTACACCTTC. Residues: CASSLDYGVYGYTF.

Here the CDR3 DNA reads TGTGCCAGCAGCTTAGGTCGGGGGAGGGCCTACGAGCAGTACTTC. It translates to CASSLGRGRAYEQYF. This sequence joins TRBV7-8 and TRBJ2-7; 7 nucleotides align to TRBD2. The germline V gene encodes CDR1 SGHVS and CDR2 FQNEAQ. The trim removed 1 base at V and 2 bases at J, leaving 5 bases unmatched. The CDR3 is 15 residues long.

The V and J genes are TRBV5-1 and TRBJ2-7, with D possibly being TRBD2 (6 bases). V was trimmed by 1 base and J by 0 bases, leaving 11 bases between them. The CDR3 sequence is 15 residues long. Per germline, CDR1 SGHRS and CDR2 YFSETQ. For the CDR3, the DNA is TGCGCCAGCAGCTTGTCAGGGACTTCCTCCTACGAGCAGTACTTC. Translating it yields CASSLSGTSSYEQYF.

The chain recombines TRBV19 with TRBJ2-7, with 7 bases fitting TRBD2. The CDR3 is 13 residues long. V was pared by 3 bases and J by 4 bases, with 3 bases of the junction left unmatched. CDR1 LNHDA and CDR2 SQIVND come from the germline V gene (reference sequence). The CDR3 loop is CASSITSEYEQYF. CDR3 nucleotides: TGTGCCAGTAGTATCACTAGCGAGTACGAGCAGTACTTC.

The rearrangement uses TRBV19 and TRBJ2-6; D unclear. Trimming shortened V by 3 bases and J by 6 bases, and 6 bases separated the two germline ends. Germline V lookup: CDR1 LNHDA, CDR2 SQIVND (reference sequence). CDR3 length: 13 residues. The CDR3 protein is CASSMDQANVLTF. Here the CDR3 DNA reads TGTGCCAGTAGTATGGACCAGGCCAACGTCCTGACTTTC.

The gene calls are TRBV29-1 and TRBJ2-1; D gene ambiguous. Trimming took 7 bases from V and 2 from J, leaving 12 bases between them. CDR3 length equals 13 residues. Germline V gene data show CDR1 as SQVTM and CDR2 as ANQGSEA. Here the CDR3 reads CSAGRVAYNEQFF. Here the CDR3 DNA reads TGCAGCGCCGGACGGGTTGCCTACAATGAGCAGTTCTTC.

This clone came up a few times. The chain is built from TRBV7-2 and TRBJ1-4, with D possibly matching TRBD1 (6 bases). CDR1 is SGHTA and CDR2 is FQGNSA in the germline V gene. V was trimmed by 3 bases and J by 7 bases, leaving 12 bases between them. The length of the CDR3 is 14 residues. In DNA form, the CDR3 reads TGTGCCAGCAGCTTCCTAGGGGGGTTTGAAAAACTGTTTTTT. This encodes CASSFLGGFEKLFF.

The genes are TRBV27 and TRBJ2-7; perhaps TRBD1 as D (5 bases). CDR1 and CDR2 (germline): MNHEY, SMNVEV (reference sequence). V dropped 6 bases and J dropped 0 bases, with 9 bases sitting between them. The CDR3 has 13 amino acids. CDR3 sequence (DNA): TGTGCCAGCAGCAGGGTAGGCTCCTACGAGCAGTACTTC. Translating it yields CASSRVGSYEQYF.